This T cell receptor (beta chain) originates from a study of PD-1 blockade in classical Hodgkin lymphoma. General study points: When nivolumab was started under 1 year after ASCT, patients were excluded.

In every patient, relapse followed autologous stem cell transplantation, while exposure to brentuximab vedotin differed. CDR1 is SGHRS, CDR2 YFSETQ, per germline. CDR3 size: 14 residues. With 4 bases removed from V and 4 bases from J, the gap between germline ends came to 14 bases. With regard to this clone: Its matching antigen is unknown.

Sequenced by immunoSEQ multiplex PCR; TCRdb stores in-frame clones only, minus some. The sample shows some 150,000 clones, 78% of them seen only once. This rearrangement joins TRBV5-1 to TRBJ2-5; a weak D match, TRBD1 (6 bases). Sequenced material: peripheral blood mononuclear cells (PBMCs), taken before the second cycle of nivolumab. The receptor's source is a human donor with classical Hodgkin lymphoma. CDR3 in DNA: TGCGCCAGCAGCCATCAGGGGAAGAGAGAGACCCAGTACTTC. Translation gives CASSHQGKRETQYF.